These 28 T cell receptor beta chains were all obtained from the same sample, sequenced in a study of blood T cell repertoires in COVID-19. Generated by immunoSEQ multiplex PCR, the TCRdb table keeps only in-frame clones and is missing some. The sample records just over 90,000 clones, 85% to 90% being singletons. Sequenced material: peripheral blood. These receptor sequences come from a human donor with active COVID-19. The donor label of this sample is uncertain.

The rearrangement uses TRBV10-3 and TRBJ2-7; TRBD2 is a possible D gene (6 bases). Per germline, CDR1 ENHRY and CDR2 SYGVKD. V lost 3 bases, J lost 6 bases, and 15 bases lay in between. There are 14 residues in the CDR3. The CDR3 coding sequence is TGTGCCATCAGTGACCCTGGCGGGAAAGGCGAGCAGTACTTC. Translating it yields CAISDPGGKGEQYF.

The rearrangement links TRBV7-2 to TRBJ1-4; a possible D gene is TRBD1 (5 bases). The CDR3 length is 17 residues. CDR1 and CDR2 from the germline V gene are SGHTA and FQGNSA. Trimming removed 2 bases at V and 0 bases at J, with 13 bases between. In DNA form, the CDR3 reads TGTGCCAGCAGCTTAAGGGGTTCGGGAGCAACTAATGAAAAACTGTTTTTT. Translated, it gives CASSLRGSGATNEKLFF.

The CDR3 spells CASSKQGYNEQFF. Written as DNA, the CDR3 is TGTGCCAGTAGTAAGCAGGGCTACAATGAGCAGTTCTTC. The V and J genes are TRBV19 and TRBJ2-1; the D gene is possibly TRBD1 (5 bases). The germline V and J ends were trimmed by 4 bases and 3 bases, with 7 bases remaining between them. The CDR3 runs to 13 residues. In germline, CDR1 is LNHDA, CDR2 SQIVND (reference sequence). The whole variable domain, filled in from reference TRBV19 and TRBJ2-1, reads DGGITQSPKYLFRKEGQNVTLSCEQNLNHDAMYWYRQDPGQGLRLIYYSQIVNDFQKGDIAEGYSVSREKKESFPLTVTSAQKNPTAFYLCASSKQGYNEQFFGPGTRLTVL.

The chain recombines TRBV7-2 with TRBJ2-7, with 7 positions matching TRBD1. J gave up 4 bases and V 4 bases, and 7 bases lay outside the gene matches. CDR3 length equals 14 residues. CDR1 is SGHTA and CDR2 is FQGNSA in the germline V gene. For the CDR3, the DNA is TGTGCCAGCAGCTCAGCGACAGGGAGTTACGAGCAGTACTTC. Residues: CASSSATGSYEQYF.

This clone was seen only once. The chain employs TRBV6-1 and TRBJ1-5; tentatively, D is TRBD1 (6 bases). V was clipped by 3 bases and J by 7 bases, with 13 bases between them. CDR1 is MNHNS, CDR2 SASEGT, per germline. The CDR3 loop spans 14 amino acids. The CDR3 nucleotides read TGTGCCAGCAGTGACCCAGGGGAGCGACAGCCCCAGCATTTT. Translated, it gives CASSDPGERQPQHF.

The chain recombines TRBV7-9 with TRBJ2-3; 10 bases are shared with TRBD1. Germline lookup yields CDR1 SEHNR and CDR2 FQNEAQ (reference sequence). The CDR3 is 15 amino acids. V trimming: 5 bases; J trimming: 4 bases; junction bases outside the gene matches: 6. The CDR3 loop is CASSPGQGQADTQYF. As DNA, the CDR3 is TGTGCCAGCAGCCCGGGACAGGGGCAGGCAGATACGCAGTATTTT.

The CDR3 region is CASSQDLNSGGRQFF. The DNA of the CDR3 is TGTGCCAGCAGCCAAGATTTGAACTCGGGCGGGAGACAGTTCTTC. The chain joins TRBV3-1 (or the pseudogene TRBV3-2) to TRBJ2-1; 7 nucleotides align to TRBD2. V was pared by 0 bases and J by 13 bases, with 12 bases of the junction left unmatched. The CDR3 runs to 15 residues. Looked up from germline, CDR1 is LGHDT and CDR2 is YNNKEL (reference sequence).

The chain couples TRBV12-5 to TRBJ1-1; D might be TRBD1 (5 bases). Trimming removed 5 bases at V and 3 bases at J, with 13 bases between. Looked up from germline, CDR1 is LGHNT and CDR2 is FRNRAP. The CDR3 contains 14 residues. The CDR3 DNA reads TGTGCTAGTGGTCCCCCTTGGGGGGACACTGAAGCTTTCTTT. Protein sequence: CASGPPWGDTEAFF.

V and J are TRBV30 and TRBJ1-2; D not certain. Germline values: CDR1 GTSNPN, CDR2 SVGIG (reference sequence). CDR3 length: 13 residues. V was shortened by 2 bases and J by 2 bases, with 9 bases between the two germline ends. The CDR3 spells CAWSRERNYGYTF. In DNA form, the CDR3 reads TGTGCCTGGAGTCGGGAGAGAAACTATGGCTACACCTTC.

CDR3 loop: CASSPQGKGANVLTF. CDR3 DNA sequence: TGTGCCAGCAGTCCACAGGGTAAGGGGGCCAACGTCCTGACTTTC. The chain couples TRBV6-2 or TRBV6-3 to TRBJ2-6, with D possibly TRBD1 on 6 matching bases. The CDR3 runs to 15 residues. Germline CDR1 and CDR2: MNHEY and SVGEGT. Trimming removed 5 bases at V and 4 bases at J, with 12 bases between.

V usage is TRBV5-1 and J usage is TRBJ2-5; the D gene is possibly TRBD2 (6 bases). The CDR3 extends over 14 amino acids. V lost 4 bases and J 5 bases, leaving 15 bases between the germline ends. Germline CDR1 is SGHRS and CDR2 is YFSETQ. Here the CDR3 DNA reads TGCGCCAGCAGCCCGGAGGGTCGGGGGGAGACCCAGTACTTC. Protein sequence: CASSPEGRGETQYF.

The rearrangement joins TRBV23-1 to TRBJ1-5, with TRBD1 as a possible D gene (5 bases). TRBV23-1 is filed as an ORF, its function uncertain. Trimming took 0 bases from V and 0 from J, leaving 15 bases between them. This CDR3 region has 18 residues. The CDR3 reads CASSQSGGPRYSNQPQHF. In DNA form, the CDR3 reads TGCGCCAGCAGTCAATCCGGGGGACCGAGATATAGCAATCAGCCCCAGCATTTT.

This chain connects TRBV5-5 to TRBJ1-5; D possibly corresponds to TRBD1 (6 bases). Deletions cut 4 bases from V and 1 base from J, with 9 bases between. This CDR3 comprises 14 residues. Germline CDR1 SGHKS, CDR2 YYEKEE (reference sequence). CDR3 in amino acids: CASSRTGSNQPQHF. The CDR3, as DNA: TGTGCCAGCAGCCGAACAGGGAGCAATCAGCCCCAGCATTTT.

The J gene is TRBJ1-3, the V gene TRBV30; a possible D gene is TRBD1 (6 bases). V gave up 1 base and J gave up 0 bases, with 10 bases separating them. The germline gives CDR1 GTSNPN, CDR2 SVGIG (reference sequence). This CDR3 has 15 amino acids. The CDR3 nucleotides are TGTGCCTGGAGTGCCGGGACAAGCTCTGGAAACACCATATATTTT. Amino acid sequence: CAWSAGTSSGNTIYF.

V and J are TRBV4-2 and TRBJ2-5, with TRBD2 identical over 8 bases. The CDR3 runs to 16 residues. The germline CDR1 and CDR2 sequences are LGHNA and YNFKEQ. The V gene end was trimmed by 0 bases and the J gene end by 5 bases; junction bases not matched to a gene: 8. The DNA of the CDR3 is TGTGCCAGCAGCCAAGATAGCAGACTAGCGCCGGAGACCCAGTACTTC. Protein sequence: CASSQDSRLAPETQYF.

This chain joins TRBV6-5 and TRBJ1-2; D remains ambiguous. Germline V CDR1 and CDR2: MNHEY, SVGAGI. The CDR3 is 15 amino acids. Trimming pared 0 bases from V and 0 bases from J, leaving 8 bases between. The chain's CDR3 is CASSYSGRTNYGYTF. The CDR3 DNA reads TGTGCCAGCAGTTACTCGGGCAGAACTAACTATGGCTACACCTTC.

This chain joins TRBV12-3 or TRBV12-4 and TRBJ1-2; 10 bases fit TRBD1. Germline trimming cut 6 bases from V and 2 bases from J; bases unmatched to any gene: 0. CDR3 length: 13 amino acids. The CDR3, as DNA: TGTGCCAGCAGGGGACAGGGGAACTATGGCTACACCTTC. This codes for CASRGQGNYGYTF.

V gene TRBV7-9 combines with J gene TRBJ2-7; D ambiguous. The germline gives CDR1 SEHNR, CDR2 FQNEAQ (reference sequence). This CDR3 has 14 residues. The V gene lost 1 base and the J gene lost 3 bases, with 10 bases spanning the gap. The CDR3 region is CASSLGALNYEQYF. The CDR3 DNA reads TGTGCCAGCAGCTTAGGTGCCCTAAACTACGAGCAGTACTTC.

The gene calls are TRBV6-2 or TRBV6-3 and TRBJ1-2; D may be TRBD1 (5 bases). CDR1 is MNHEY and CDR2 is SVGEGT in the germline V gene. Trimming cost V 0 bases and J 6 bases, with 14 bases left between them. The CDR3 extends over 15 amino acids. This chain's CDR3 is CASSYSNRGSNGYTF. CDR3 DNA: TGTGCCAGCAGTTACTCGAATAGGGGAAGTAATGGCTACACCTTC.

The chain has TRBV9 and TRBJ1-5; D remains unclear. V was cut by 2 bases and J by 4 bases, with 10 bases left in between. The CDR3 is 14 residues long. Germline values: CDR1 SGDLS, CDR2 YYNGEE. The CDR3 DNA sequence: TGTGCCAGCAGCGTCGGAGGGATGAATCAGCCCCAGCATTTT. It specifies CASSVGGMNQPQHF.

The chain joins TRBV19 to TRBJ1-2; D might be TRBD1 (6 bases). The length of the CDR3 is 14 residues. The V gene's germline CDR1 is LNHDA and CDR2 SQIVND (reference sequence). The germline V and J ends were trimmed by 7 bases and 3 bases, with 15 bases remaining between them. The CDR3 DNA reads as TGTGCCAGTACTTCGACAGGAGCCTACTATGGCTACACCTTC. This sequence encodes CASTSTGAYYGYTF. Complete variable domain (other parts from reference TRBV19 and TRBJ1-2): DGGITQSPKYLFRKEGQNVTLSCEQNLNHDAMYWYRQDPGQGLRLIYYSQIVNDFQKGDIAEGYSVSREKKESFPLTVTSAQKNPTAFYLCASTSTGAYYGYTFGSGTRLTVV.

In its sample, this clone was seen once. The J gene is TRBJ1-1, the V gene TRBV4-3; possibly TRBD1 for D (5 bases). Trimming cost V 0 bases and J 1 base, with 9 bases left between them. This CDR3 contains 15 residues. Germline values: CDR1 LGHNA, CDR2 YSLEER. The CDR3 DNA reads as TGCGCCAGCAGCCAAGAGGAAAGGGGGAACACTGAAGCTTTCTTT. As protein: CASSQEERGNTEAFF.

The chain is built from TRBV6-6 and TRBJ2-1; 10 bases line up with TRBD1. Germline CDR1 is MNHNY and CDR2 is SVGAGI (reference sequence). This CDR3 is built from 16 residues. Losses at the gene ends were 2 bases for V and 7 bases for J; bases not matched to a gene: 8. For the CDR3, the DNA is TGTGCCAGCAGTTACGGTCGACAGGGGGCTCATAATGAGCAGTTCTTC. As protein: CASSYGRQGAHNEQFF.

The gene calls are TRBV7-8 and TRBJ1-1; no reliable D call. Per germline, CDR1 SGHVS and CDR2 FQNEAQ. V dropped 0 bases and J dropped 8 bases, with 37 bases sitting between them. This CDR3 has 22 amino acids. The CDR3 spells CASSLAASLEVRTDGRSTEAFF. The CDR3 DNA is TGTGCCAGCAGCTTAGCCGCCAGCCTGGAGGTAAGGACGGACGGAAGATCAACGGAAGCTTTCTTT.

V is TRBV4-1 and J is TRBJ2-5; D not certain. The CDR3 runs to 13 residues. The V gene lost 4 bases and the J gene lost 5 bases, with 11 bases spanning the gap. Germline lookup yields CDR1 MGHRA and CDR2 YSYEKL. CDR3 DNA: TGCGCCAGCAGCCGCACTCCAATCGAGACCCAGTACTTC. This gives the protein CASSRTPIETQYF.

The chain carries TRBV4-2 and TRBJ2-5, with D perhaps matching TRBD2 (6 bases). CDR1 and CDR2 from the germline V gene are LGHNA and YNFKEQ. The CDR3 runs to 17 residues. Trimming pared 1 base from V and 5 bases from J, leaving 20 bases between. Here the CDR3 DNA reads TGTGCCAGCAGCCAAGGGACGGCGGCATCAGGGAGGGAGACCCAGTACTTC. Protein product: CASSQGTAASGRETQYF.

The CDR3: CASSTRGLEGYTF. CDR3 in DNA: TGTGCCAGCAGCACCAGGGGGTTGGAGGGCTACACCTTC. This chain connects TRBV5-6 to TRBJ1-2; 7 positions agree with TRBD1. The germline V gene encodes CDR1 SGHDT and CDR2 YYEEEE. This CDR3 has 13 residues. V shed 4 bases, J shed 8 bases, and the junction held 8 bases outside the gene matches.

The chain joins TRBV4-1 to TRBJ1-2; TRBD1 matches 9 bases. Germline CDR1 is MGHRA and CDR2 is YSYEKL. CDR3 size: 15 residues. V gave up 3 bases and J gave up 6 bases; unmatched junction bases: 8. CDR3 sequence: CASSQAGQGMDGYTF. The DNA of the CDR3 is TGCGCCAGCAGCCAGGCTGGACAGGGGATGGATGGCTACACCTTC.